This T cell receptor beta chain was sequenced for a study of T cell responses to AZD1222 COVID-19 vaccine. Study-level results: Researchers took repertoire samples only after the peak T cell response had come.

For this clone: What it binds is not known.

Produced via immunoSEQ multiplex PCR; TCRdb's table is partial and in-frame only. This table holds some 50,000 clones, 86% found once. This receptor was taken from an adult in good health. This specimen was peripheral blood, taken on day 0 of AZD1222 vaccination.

CDR3 region: CASSVLAEQETQYF. CDR3 nucleotide sequence: TGTGCCAGCAGCGTCTTAGCGGAACAAGAGACCCAGTACTTC. The chain is built from TRBV9 and TRBJ2-5; TRBD2 is a possible D gene (6 bases). The CDR3 extends over 14 amino acids. The germline gives CDR1 SGDLS, CDR2 YYNGEE. V shed 2 bases and J shed 2 bases, with 10 bases lying between them.